The T cell receptor beta chain under discussion was sequenced for a study of blood T cell repertoires in COVID-19. This clone was found once. Germline CDR1 and CDR2: SGHRS and YFSETQ. The CDR3 has 14 amino acids. Trimming removed 0 bases from V and 4 bases from J, with 8 bases in between. TCRdb keeps only in-frame clones here, not all; method: immunoSEQ multiplex PCR. Of about 71,000 clones listed, about four fifths are singletons. The sequence was collected from an elderly woman with acute or convalescent COVID-19. The sequenced sample consisted of peripheral blood. The chain carries TRBV5-1 and TRBJ2-1; D gene ambiguous. The CDR3 DNA sequence: TGCGCCAGCAGCTTGGGCGCTAGATACAATGAGCAGTTCTTC. It codes for CASSLGARYNEQFF. The whole variable domain, remainder taken from reference TRBV5-1 and TRBJ2-1, is KAGVTQTPRYLIKTRGQQVTLSCSPISGHRSVSWYQQTPGQGLQFLFEYFSETQRNKGNFPGRFSGRQFSNSRSEMNVSTLELGDSALYLCASSLGARYNEQFFGPGTRLTVL.